This T cell receptor (beta chain) was obtained from a study of identifying expanded T cells in peripheral blood. General study points: Technical replicates showed around 1.2 changed clones; two weeks 15 to 20; four weeks 19.

This CDR3 has 15 amino acids. CDR1 is SGDLS, CDR2 YYNGEE, per germline. V lost 7 bases, J lost 0 bases, and 15 bases lay in between. Here immunoSEQ multiplex PCR was the method, and the copy in TCRdb shows in-frame clones only, minus some. In the table there are 75,000 to 95,000 clones, around nine tenths of which are singletons. This clone is a singleton in its sample. Antigen unknown. Material for sequencing was blood. The chain has TRBV9 and TRBJ2-3; D assignment may be TRBD1 or TRBD2 (5 bases each). The sequence was obtained from a person aged 18 to 75 in good health. CDR3 protein: CASALRDQSTDTQYF. DNA of the CDR3: TGTGCCAGCGCACTCCGGGACCAGAGCACAGATACGCAGTATTTT.